These 14 T cell receptor beta chains were sequenced from one sample in a study of T cells in Graves' hyperthyroidism and ophthalmopathy (dated by TCRdb to between 2018 and 2021). The library was built by means of multiplex PCR. The instrument given in TCRdb is Illumina HiSeq 2000. The TCR beta CDR3 regions were amplified from the RNA transcripts. The first round of RT-PCR for the TCR CDR3 was performed with the HTBI primer set and the Qiagen OneStep RT-PCR kit. TCRdb applied fastp at Q25 and MiXCR to the public reads, then kept only in-frame beta chains. Every CDR3 protein is listed once, alongside the most common genes and DNA of its rows. The sample data list 210,000 or so distinct CDR3 sequences, and 15% to 20% of these were observed just once. Under 65% of the sample lies in the top ten. Input material: blood. The source is a man between 45 and 60 years old with Graves' hyperthyroidism.

The genes are TRBV27 and TRBJ2-1; TRBD1 matches at 8 bases. From germline, CDR1 is MNHEY and CDR2 SMNVEV (reference sequence). The CDR3 extends over 16 amino acids. Germline trimming cut 5 bases from V and 0 bases from J; bases unmatched to any gene: 6. The CDR3 loop is CASSPRGPPSYNEQFF. CDR3 DNA: TGTGCCAGCAGTCCCAGGGGGCCCCCCTCCTACAATGAGCAGTTCTTC.

The V and J genes are TRBV12-3 or TRBV12-4 and TRBJ2-7; either TRBD1 or TRBD2 may fit D (7 bases each). Trimming left V 3 bases short and J 7 bases short, with 22 bases between. The CDR3 has 16 amino acids. CDR3 nucleotides: TGTGCCAGCAGTTTGGCCGGGACAGTGGGAGCGGGGGAGCAGTACTTC. Translated, it gives CASSLAGTVGAGEQYF.

CDR3 region: CASSPDRDNPEQYF. CDR3 coding DNA: TGTGCCAGCTCACCAGACCGGGACAACCCCGAGCAGTACTTC. The chain recombines TRBV18 with TRBJ2-7; D possibly corresponds to TRBD1 (6 bases). The CDR3 consists of 14 residues. Deletions cut 2 bases from V and 6 bases from J, with 14 bases between. From germline, CDR1 is KGHSH and CDR2 LQKENI.

This clonotype has just a few counts. The chain recombines TRBV5-1 with TRBJ2-3, with D perhaps matching TRBD2 (5 bases). Germline assignment: CDR1 SGHRS and CDR2 YFSETQ. The CDR3 totals 15 residues. Trimming left V 0 bases short and J 1 base short, with 9 bases between. The CDR3 protein is CASSLDGEGTDTQYF. In nucleotides, the CDR3 is TGCGCCAGCAGCTTGGACGGGGAAGGCACAGATACGCAGTATTTT.

In this sample, this clonotype turned up a few times. This sequence joins TRBV11-1 and TRBJ2-7; 9 bases are shared with TRBD1. This CDR3 has 14 residues. In germline, CDR1 is SGHAT, CDR2 FQDESV (reference sequence). V gave up 3 bases and J gave up 4 bases; unmatched junction bases: 4. The CDR3 sequence: CASSFGTGRYEQYF. CDR3 sequence (DNA): TGTGCCAGCAGCTTCGGGACAGGGAGATACGAGCAGTACTTC.

This clonotype was seen a few times. The chain recombines TRBV7-9 with TRBJ2-7, with D perhaps TRBD1 or TRBD2 (5 bases each). Germline CDR1 and CDR2: SEHNR and FQNEAQ (reference sequence). The CDR3 consists of 14 residues. Trimming took 8 bases from V and 0 from J, leaving 14 bases between them. In nucleotides, the CDR3 is TGTGCCAGCGCCGGGACGTCATTCTCCTACGAGCAGTACTTC. Its protein product is CASAGTSFSYEQYF.

With respect to this clonotype: Since a much larger clone is just one base distant, this may be a read error. V usage is TRBV28 and J usage is TRBJ2-5, with TRBD2 as a possible D gene (6 bases). Trimming removed 1 base at V and 5 bases at J, with 17 bases between. The CDR3 totals 16 residues. The germline gives CDR1 MDHEN, CDR2 SYDVKM. The CDR3 reads CASSLSGLTGVETQYF. Here the CDR3 DNA reads TGTGCCAGCAGTTTATCCGGACTAACGGGAGTGGAGACCCAGTACTTC.

A few counts support this clonotype. The chain has TRBV20-1 and TRBJ2-1, with TRBD2 matching over 7 bases. The CDR3 has 15 amino acids. Germline-derived CDR1 and CDR2 are DFQATT and SNEGSKA (reference sequence). Unmatched junction bases numbered 11, after V lost 5 bases and J lost 4 bases. In DNA, the CDR3 is TGCAGTGCTTGCCTCTCGGTCGGGGGGTACAATGAGCAGTTCTTC. As protein: CSACLSVGGYNEQFF.

The chain couples TRBV6-1 to TRBJ2-7; D tentatively reads TRBD1 or TRBD2 (5 bases each). The CDR3 runs to 13 residues. V was clipped by 2 bases and J by 3 bases, with 8 bases between them. The germline V gene encodes CDR1 MNHNS and CDR2 SASEGT. The CDR3 sequence is CASSERDRYEQYF. The DNA for the CDR3 is TGTGCCAGCAGTGAACGGGACCGCTACGAGCAGTACTTC.

This clonotype was recorded many times. The chain links TRBV2 to TRBJ2-1, with D possibly matching TRBD1 (6 bases). This CDR3 spans 15 amino acids. CDR1 is SNHLY, CDR2 FYNNEI, per germline. Trimming removed 4 bases from V and 5 bases from J, with 15 bases in between. The CDR3 here is CASSGDIQVNNEQFF. CDR3 in DNA: TGTGCCAGCAGTGGGGACATCCAGGTTAACAATGAGCAGTTCTTC.

This clonotype was observed a few times. V is TRBV4-3 and J is TRBJ2-3; D not certain. The CDR3 is made up of 12 amino acids. V lost 3 bases, J lost 8 bases, and 9 bases lay in between. Germline V gives CDR1 LGHNA, CDR2 YSLEER. The CDR3 bases are TGCGCCAGCAGCCAGGAAGGCGGTACGCAGTATTTT. Amino acids: CASSQEGGTQYF.

This clonotype came up many times. V is TRBV5-1 and J is TRBJ2-7; no firm D call. Germline V CDR1 and CDR2: SGHRS, YFSETQ. The ends were cut back, 1 base at V and 0 bases at J, with 8 bases in the middle. The CDR3 spans 14 residues. The CDR3 is CASSLSITSYEQYF. As DNA, the CDR3 is TGCGCCAGCAGCTTGTCTATAACCTCCTACGAGCAGTACTTC. The full variable domain, with the rest looked up from reference TRBV5-1 and TRBJ2-7, is KAGVTQTPRYLIKTRGQQVTLSCSPISGHRSVSWYQQTPGQGLQFLFEYFSETQRNKGNFPGRFSGRQFSNSRSEMNVSTLELGDSALYLCASSLSITSYEQYFGPGTRLTVT.

V and J are TRBV19 and TRBJ2-7; 16 nucleotides align to TRBD2. The V gene's germline CDR1 is LNHDA and CDR2 SQIVND (reference sequence). The V segment lost 5 bases and the J segment 5 bases; nucleotides outside the gene matches: 6. This CDR3 comprises 16 residues. This chain's CDR3 is CASSVGTSGRADEQYF. In DNA form, the CDR3 reads TGTGCCAGTAGTGTCGGGACTAGCGGGAGGGCCGACGAGCAGTACTTC.

This clonotype was counted ten times or more. The chain carries TRBV28 and TRBJ2-7, with 7 bases aligning to TRBD2. The CDR3 totals 15 residues. V was pared by 6 bases and J by 3 bases, with 11 bases of the junction left unmatched. Germline V gene data show CDR1 as MDHEN and CDR2 as SYDVKM. In DNA, the CDR3 is TGTGCCAGCAGCGAAATAAGCGGGATGAACTACGAGCAGTACTTC. Protein product: CASSEISGMNYEQYF.